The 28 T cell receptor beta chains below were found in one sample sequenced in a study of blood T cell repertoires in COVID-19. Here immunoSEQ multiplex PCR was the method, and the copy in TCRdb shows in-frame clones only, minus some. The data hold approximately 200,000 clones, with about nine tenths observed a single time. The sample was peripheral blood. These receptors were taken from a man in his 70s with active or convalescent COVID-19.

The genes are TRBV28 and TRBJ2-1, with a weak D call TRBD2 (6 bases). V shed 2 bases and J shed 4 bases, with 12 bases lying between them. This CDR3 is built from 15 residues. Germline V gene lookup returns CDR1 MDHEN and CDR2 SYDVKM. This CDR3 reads CASSLGGGTYNEQFF. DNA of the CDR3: TGTGCCAGCAGTTTAGGTGGCGGGACGTACAATGAGCAGTTCTTC.

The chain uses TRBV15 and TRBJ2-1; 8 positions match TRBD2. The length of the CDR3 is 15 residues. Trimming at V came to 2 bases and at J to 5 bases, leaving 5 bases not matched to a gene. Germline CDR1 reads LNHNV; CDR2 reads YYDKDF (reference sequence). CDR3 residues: CATSRFPTSDNEQFF. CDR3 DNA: TGTGCCACCAGCAGATTTCCGACTAGCGACAATGAGCAGTTCTTC.

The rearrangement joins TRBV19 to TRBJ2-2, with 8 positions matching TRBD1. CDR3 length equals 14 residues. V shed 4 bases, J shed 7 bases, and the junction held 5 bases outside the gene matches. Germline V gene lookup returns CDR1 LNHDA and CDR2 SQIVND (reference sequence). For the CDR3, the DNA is TGTGCCAGTAGTAAACAGGGGGTGGACGGGGAGCTGTTTTTT. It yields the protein CASSKQGVDGELFF.

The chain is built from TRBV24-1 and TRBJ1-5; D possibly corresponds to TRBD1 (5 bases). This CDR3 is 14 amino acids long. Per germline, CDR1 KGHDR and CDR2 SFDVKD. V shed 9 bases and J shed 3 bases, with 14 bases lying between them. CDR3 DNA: TGTGCCACCTCCTCCAGGGTCCCCAATCAGCCCCAGCATTTT. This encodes CATSSRVPNQPQHF.

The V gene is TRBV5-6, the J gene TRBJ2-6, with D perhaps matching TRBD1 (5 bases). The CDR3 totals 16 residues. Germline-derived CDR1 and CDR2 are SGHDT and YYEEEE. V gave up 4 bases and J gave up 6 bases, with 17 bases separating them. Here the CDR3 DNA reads TGTGCCAGCAGCGTTGACAGTTCCCCGGTGGCCAACGTCCTGACTTTC. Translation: CASSVDSSPVANVLTF.

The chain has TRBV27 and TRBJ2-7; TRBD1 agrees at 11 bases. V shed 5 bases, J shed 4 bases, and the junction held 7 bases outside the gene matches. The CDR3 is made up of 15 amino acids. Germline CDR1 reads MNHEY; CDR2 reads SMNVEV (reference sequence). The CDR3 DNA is TGTGCCAGCAGTCAGGACAGGGGGCCATCGTACGAGCAGTACTTC. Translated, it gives CASSQDRGPSYEQYF.

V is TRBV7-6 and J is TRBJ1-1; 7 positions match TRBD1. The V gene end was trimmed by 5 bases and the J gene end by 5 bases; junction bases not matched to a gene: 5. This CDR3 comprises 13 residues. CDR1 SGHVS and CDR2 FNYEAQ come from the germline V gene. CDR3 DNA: TGTGCCAGCAGCATCACAGGGGAGACTGAAGCTTTCTTT. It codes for CASSITGETEAFF.

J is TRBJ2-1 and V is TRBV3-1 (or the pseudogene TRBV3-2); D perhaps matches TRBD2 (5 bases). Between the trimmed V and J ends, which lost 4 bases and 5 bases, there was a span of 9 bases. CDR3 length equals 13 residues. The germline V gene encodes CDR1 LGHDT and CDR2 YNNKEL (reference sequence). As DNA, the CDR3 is TGTGCCAGCAGCCCGGGGTCGGACAATGAGCAGTTCTTC. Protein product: CASSPGSDNEQFF.

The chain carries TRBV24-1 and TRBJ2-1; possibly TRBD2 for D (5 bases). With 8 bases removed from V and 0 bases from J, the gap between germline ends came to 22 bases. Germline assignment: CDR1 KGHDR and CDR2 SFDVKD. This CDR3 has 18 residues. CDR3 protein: CATILSPLAGASYNEQFF. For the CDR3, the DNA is TGTGCCACCATTCTGTCCCCCTTGGCGGGCGCCTCCTACAATGAGCAGTTCTTC.

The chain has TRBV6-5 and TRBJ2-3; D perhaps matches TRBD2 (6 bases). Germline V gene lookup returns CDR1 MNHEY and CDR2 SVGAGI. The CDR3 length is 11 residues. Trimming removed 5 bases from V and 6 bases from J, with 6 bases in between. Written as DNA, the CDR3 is TGTGCCAGCAGTCGGGGGGATACGCAGTATTTT. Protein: CASSRGDTQYF.

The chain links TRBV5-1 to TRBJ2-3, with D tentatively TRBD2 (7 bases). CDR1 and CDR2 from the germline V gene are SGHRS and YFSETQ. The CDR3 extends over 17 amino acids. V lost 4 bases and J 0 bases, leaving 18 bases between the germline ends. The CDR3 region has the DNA TGCGCCAGCAGCACCCCTAGGGGGGGTGCTAGCACAGATACGCAGTATTTT. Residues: CASSTPRGGASTDTQYF.

The CDR3 DNA sequence: TGTGCCAGTAGTCCTACAGGGAGTGGTGGAAACATTCAGTACTTC. Translated: CASSPTGSGGNIQYF. The chain has TRBV19 and TRBJ2-4; D perhaps matches TRBD1 (6 bases). Germline CDR1 reads LNHDA; CDR2 reads SQIVND (reference sequence). This CDR3 has 15 amino acids. V gave up 5 bases and J gave up 6 bases, with 17 bases separating them.

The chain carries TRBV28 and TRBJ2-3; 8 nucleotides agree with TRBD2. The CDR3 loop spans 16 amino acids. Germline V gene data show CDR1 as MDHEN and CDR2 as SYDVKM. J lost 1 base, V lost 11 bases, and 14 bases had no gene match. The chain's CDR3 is CASGGGLAGGTDTQYF. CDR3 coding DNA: TGTGCCTCGGGCGGGGGCCTAGCGGGCGGCACAGATACGCAGTATTTT.

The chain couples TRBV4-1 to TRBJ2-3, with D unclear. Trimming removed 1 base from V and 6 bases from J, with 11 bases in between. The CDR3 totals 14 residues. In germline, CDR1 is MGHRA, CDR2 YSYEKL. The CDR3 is CASSQGRVTDTQYF. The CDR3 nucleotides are TGCGCCAGCAGCCAAGGCCGAGTTACGGATACGCAGTATTTT.

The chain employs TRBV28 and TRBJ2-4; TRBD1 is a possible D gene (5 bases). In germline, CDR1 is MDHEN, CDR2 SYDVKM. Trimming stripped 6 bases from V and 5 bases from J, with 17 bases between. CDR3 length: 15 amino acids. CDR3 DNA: TGTGCCAGCAGCGCTCCTAGGGGCAGGGAAAACATTCAGTACTTC. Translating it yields CASSAPRGRENIQYF.

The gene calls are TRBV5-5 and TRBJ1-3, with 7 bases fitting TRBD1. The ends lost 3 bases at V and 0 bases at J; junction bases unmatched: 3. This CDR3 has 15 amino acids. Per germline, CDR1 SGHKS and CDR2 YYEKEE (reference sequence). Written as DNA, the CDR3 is TGTGCCAGCAGCTCCGGGACAGCCTCTGGAAACACCATATATTTT. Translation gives CASSSGTASGNTIYF.

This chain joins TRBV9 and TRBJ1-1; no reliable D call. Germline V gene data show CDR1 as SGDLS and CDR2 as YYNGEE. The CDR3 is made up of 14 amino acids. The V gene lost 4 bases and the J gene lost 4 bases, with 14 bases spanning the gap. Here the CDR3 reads CASSPEGFSTEAFF. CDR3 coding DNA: TGTGCCAGCAGCCCAGAGGGCTTTAGCACTGAAGCTTTCTTT.

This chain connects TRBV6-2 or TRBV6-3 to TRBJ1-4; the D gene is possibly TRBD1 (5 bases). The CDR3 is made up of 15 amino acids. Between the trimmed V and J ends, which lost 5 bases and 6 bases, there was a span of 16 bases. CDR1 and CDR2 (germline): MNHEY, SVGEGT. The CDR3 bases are TGTGCCAGCAGTGACCCAGGGAGGGTGCATGAAAAACTGTTTTTT. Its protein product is CASSDPGRVHEKLFF.

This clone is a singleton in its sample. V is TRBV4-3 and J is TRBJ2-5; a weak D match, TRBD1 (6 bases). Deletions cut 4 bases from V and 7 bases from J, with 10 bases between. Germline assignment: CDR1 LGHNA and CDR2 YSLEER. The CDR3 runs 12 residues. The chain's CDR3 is CASSLRGGTQYF. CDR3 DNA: TGCGCCAGCAGCCTTAGAGGGGGGACCCAGTACTTC.

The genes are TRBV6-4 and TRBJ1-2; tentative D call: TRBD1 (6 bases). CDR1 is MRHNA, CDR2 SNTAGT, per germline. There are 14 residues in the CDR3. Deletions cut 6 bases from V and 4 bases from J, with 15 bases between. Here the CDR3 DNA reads TGTGCCAGCAGCCCGGGACACCGACCCTATGGCTACACCTTC. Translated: CASSPGHRPYGYTF.

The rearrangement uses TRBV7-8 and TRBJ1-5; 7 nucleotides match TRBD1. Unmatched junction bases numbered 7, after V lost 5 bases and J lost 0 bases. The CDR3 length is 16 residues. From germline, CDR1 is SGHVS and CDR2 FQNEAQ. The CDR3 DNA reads TGTGCCAGCAGCCACTTGGGACAGACTAGCAATCAGCCCCAGCATTTT. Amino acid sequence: CASSHLGQTSNQPQHF.

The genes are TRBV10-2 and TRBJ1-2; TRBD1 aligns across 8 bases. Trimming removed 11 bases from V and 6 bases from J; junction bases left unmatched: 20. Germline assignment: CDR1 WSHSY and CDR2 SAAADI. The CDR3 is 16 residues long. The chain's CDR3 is CAADLTGAAQFNGYTF. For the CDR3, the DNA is TGCGCCGCGGACCTGACAGGGGCCGCGCAATTTAATGGCTACACCTTC.

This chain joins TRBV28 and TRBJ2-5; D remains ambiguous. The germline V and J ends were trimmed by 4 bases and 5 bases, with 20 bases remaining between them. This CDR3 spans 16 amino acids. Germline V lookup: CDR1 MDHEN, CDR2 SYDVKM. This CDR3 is CASSSPNLRRWETQYF. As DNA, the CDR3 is TGTGCCAGCAGTTCCCCAAACTTAAGAAGATGGGAGACCCAGTACTTC.

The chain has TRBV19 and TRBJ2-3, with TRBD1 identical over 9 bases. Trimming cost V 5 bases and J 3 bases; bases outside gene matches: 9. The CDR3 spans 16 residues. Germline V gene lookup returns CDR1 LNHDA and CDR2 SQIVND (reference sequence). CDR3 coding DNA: TGTGCCAGTAGTGCGGGGACAGGGTTCGGAACAGATACGCAGTATTTT. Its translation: CASSAGTGFGTDTQYF.

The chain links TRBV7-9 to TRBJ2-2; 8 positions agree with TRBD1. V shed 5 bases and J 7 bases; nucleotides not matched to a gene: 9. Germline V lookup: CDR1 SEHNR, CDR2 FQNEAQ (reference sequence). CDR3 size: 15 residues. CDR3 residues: CASSPGGPINGELFF. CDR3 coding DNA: TGTGCCAGCAGCCCAGGGGGCCCTATCAACGGGGAGCTGTTTTTT.

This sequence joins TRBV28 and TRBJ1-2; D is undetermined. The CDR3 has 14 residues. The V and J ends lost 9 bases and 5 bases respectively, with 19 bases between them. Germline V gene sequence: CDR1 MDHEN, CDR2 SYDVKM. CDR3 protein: CASNPIAKEYGYTF. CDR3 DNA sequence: TGTGCCAGTAACCCGATAGCTAAGGAGTATGGCTACACCTTC.

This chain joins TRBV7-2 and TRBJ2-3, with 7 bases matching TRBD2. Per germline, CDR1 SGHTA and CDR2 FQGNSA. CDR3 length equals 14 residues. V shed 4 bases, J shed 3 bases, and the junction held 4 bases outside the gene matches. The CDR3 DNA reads TGTGCCAGCAGCTCTCAAGCGGGGACAGATACGCAGTATTTT. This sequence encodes CASSSQAGTDTQYF.

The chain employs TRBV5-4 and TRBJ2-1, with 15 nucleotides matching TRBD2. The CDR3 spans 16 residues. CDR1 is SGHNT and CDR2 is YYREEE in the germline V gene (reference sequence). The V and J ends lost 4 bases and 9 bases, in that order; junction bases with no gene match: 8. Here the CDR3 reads CASSLPGLAGGSEQFF. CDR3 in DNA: TGTGCCAGCAGCCTCCCGGGACTAGCGGGAGGCTCTGAGCAGTTCTTC.